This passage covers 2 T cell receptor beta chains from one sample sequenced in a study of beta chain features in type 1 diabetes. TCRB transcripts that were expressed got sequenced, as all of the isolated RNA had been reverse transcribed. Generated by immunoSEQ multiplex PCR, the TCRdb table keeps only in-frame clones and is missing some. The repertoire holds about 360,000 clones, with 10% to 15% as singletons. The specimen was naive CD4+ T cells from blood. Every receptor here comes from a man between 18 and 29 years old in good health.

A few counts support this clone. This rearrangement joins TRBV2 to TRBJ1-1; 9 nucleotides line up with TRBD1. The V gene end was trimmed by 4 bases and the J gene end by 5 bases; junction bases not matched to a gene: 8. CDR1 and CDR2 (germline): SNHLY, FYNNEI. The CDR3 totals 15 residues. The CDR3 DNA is TGTGCCAGCAGTGGGTCCCTGACAGGGGGAACTGAAGCTTTCTTT. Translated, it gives CASSGSLTGGTEAFF. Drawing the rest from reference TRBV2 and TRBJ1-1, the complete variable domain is EPEVTQTPSHQVTQMGQEVILRCVPISNHLYFYWYRQILGQKVEFLVSFYNNEISEKSEIFDDQFSVERPDGSNFTLKIRSTKLEDSAMYFCASSGSLTGGTEAFFGQGTRLTVV.

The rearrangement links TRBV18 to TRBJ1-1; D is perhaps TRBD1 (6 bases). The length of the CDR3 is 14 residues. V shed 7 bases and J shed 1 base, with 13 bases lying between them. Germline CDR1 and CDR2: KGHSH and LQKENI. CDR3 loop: CASCSDRSNTEAFF. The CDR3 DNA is TGTGCCAGCTGCTCGGACAGATCGAACACTGAAGCTTTCTTT.